This TCR beta chain was recorded in a study of blood T cell repertoires in COVID-19. Trimming removed 2 bases from V and 0 bases from J, with 8 bases in between. The CDR3 runs to 15 residues. Germline values: CDR1 MDHEN, CDR2 SYDVKM. TCRdb's table, derived via immunoSEQ multiplex PCR, lists solely in-frame clones and lacks some. This sample has roughly 310,000 clones, with 75% to 90% found just once. This clone was counted a single time. The chain has TRBV28 and TRBJ2-1; unclear D gene. The origin of this receptor is a woman aged 40 to 50 who had recovered from COVID-19. What was sequenced was PBMCs or T cells enriched from blood (not recorded which). The CDR3, as DNA: TGTGCCAGCAGTTTAGTCGGTAGCTCCTACAATGAGCAGTTCTTC. Translating gives CASSLVGSSYNEQFF.